The sequence of this TCR beta chain was determined in a study of blood T cell repertoires in COVID-19. Study background: Acute and convalescent COVID-19 samples came from the United States, Italy and Spain. T cells, B-cell-depleted T cells, or PBMCs supplied cDNA or gDNA.

This CDR3 contains 15 residues. V was clipped by 5 bases and J by 5 bases; unmatched bases: 9. Per the germline V gene, CDR1 is MNHEY and CDR2 is SVGAGI. In the original workflow: Amplification from reference gene primers served as the basis for estimated nucleated cell counts. Clones were sequenced by immunoSEQ multiplex PCR, and TCRdb holds only the in-frame ones, with some missing. That table gives V, J and clone size, and the DNA gave D and trimming. The profile shows 96,000 or so clones, 70% to 90% of them singletons. The sequencing sample was made of peripheral blood. The chain links TRBV6-5 to TRBJ1-2; TRBD1 agrees at 9 bases. This TCR came from an elderly woman with acute or convalescent COVID-19. CDR3 amino acids: CASSLGTGSGYGYTF. CDR3 in DNA: TGTGCCAGCAGTCTAGGGACAGGGAGCGGGTATGGCTACACCTTC.